The entry below describes one T cell receptor beta chain. What it binds is unknown. The data stem from a study of vaccination and CD4 T cells after COVID-19. As for treatment: 10-day PBMC culture with coronavirus spike peptide pools or control peptides (ViraFEST assay). Culture conditions combined two million PBMCs per well with approximately 9.2 IU/ml IL-2 and roughly 10 ug/ml peptide pools. With the Oncomine TCR Beta short-read assay, DNA from cultured CD4+ T cells was sequenced. Researchers extracted genomic DNA from CD4+ T cells that had been cultured. TCRdb used MiXCR to reprocess the PCR reads, holding one entry per CDR3 protein. The sample has around 16,000 distinct CDR3 sequences, 44% seen once. CDR1 and CDR2 (germline): SEHNR, FQNEAQ (reference sequence). V lost 0 bases and J 4 bases, leaving 9 bases between the germline ends. The CDR3 is made up of 14 amino acids.

The sequencing used CD4+ T cells from blood, cultured in vitro, collected after SARS-CoV-2 vaccination. The receptor comes from a human donor who had recovered from COVID-19. This chain connects TRBV7-9 to TRBJ1-2; the D gene is possibly TRBD1 (5 bases). The CDR3 nucleotides are TGTGCCAGCAGCTTAGCTGCAGGGCTCTATGGCTACACCTTC. Translation gives CASSLAAGLYGYTF. Full variable domain (missing parts from reference TRBV7-9 and TRBJ1-2): DTGVSQNPRHKITKRGQNVTFRCDPISEHNRLYWYRQTLGQGPEFLTYFQNEAQLEKSRLLSDRFSAERPKGSFSTLEIQRTEQGDSAMYLCASSLAAGLYGYTFGSGTRLTVV.